The 5 T cell receptor beta chains below were found in one sample sequenced in a study of T cells in Graves' hyperthyroidism and ophthalmopathy. Authors of the study amplified TCR beta CDR3 regions from RNA transcripts. Using the HTBI primer set, a first-round RT-PCR was run on the TCR CDR3. TCRdb re-analysed the multiplex PCR reads in MiXCR, keeping a single row per CDR3 protein. The data show fewer than 300,000 distinct CDR3 sequences, about 15% seen once. What was sequenced was blood. These receptors all stem from a woman aged 45-60 years with Graves' hyperthyroidism that later progressed to Graves' ophthalmopathy.

This clonotype has more than one count but fewer than ten. The chain recombines TRBV30 with TRBJ1-2; possibly TRBD1 for D (6 bases). Trimming removed 4 bases from V and 4 bases from J, with 22 bases in between. This CDR3 has 16 residues. Germline values: CDR1 GTSNPN, CDR2 SVGIG (reference sequence). As DNA, the CDR3 is TGTGCCTGGAAGTTCCCTTGGGGGGGCTGGAGCTATGGCTACACCTTC. As protein: CAWKFPWGGWSYGYTF. Together with reference TRBV30 and TRBJ1-2, the CDR3 gives the full variable domain: SQTIHQWPATLVQPVGSPLSLECTVEGTSNPNLYWYRQAAGRGLQLLFYSVGIGQISSEVPQNLSASRPQDRQFILSSKKLLLSDSGFYLCAWKFPWGGWSYGYTFGSGTRLTVV.

This clonotype has more than one count but fewer than ten. The V gene is TRBV4-1, the J gene TRBJ2-3; TRBD2 aligns across 9 bases. V gave up 4 bases and J gave up 0 bases; unmatched junction bases: 8. Germline CDR1 reads MGHRA; CDR2 reads YSYEKL. This CDR3 contains 17 residues. CDR3 loop: CASSLPPAGGSTDTQYF. The CDR3 bases are TGCGCCAGCAGCCTTCCCCCGGCGGGAGGGAGCACAGATACGCAGTATTTT.

Turning to this clonotype: A read error is likely, as this CDR3 ends without the conserved phenylalanine or tryptophan. The chain combines TRBV5-1 with TRBJ2-5; D possibly corresponds to TRBD2 (6 bases). V dropped 2 bases and J dropped 5 bases, with 13 bases sitting between them. From germline, CDR1 is SGHRS and CDR2 YFSETQ. The CDR3 spans 14 residues. CDR3 coding DNA: TGCGCCAGCAGCTTAGCTACGGGGGTGGAGACCCAGTACTCC. Translation: CASSLATGVETQYS.

This clonotype was observed many times. A much larger clonotype is one base distant, so this may be a read error. The chain combines TRBV6-1 with TRBJ1-4, with TRBD1 as a possible D gene (6 bases). Germline CDR1 MNHNS, CDR2 SASEGT. This CDR3 spans 16 amino acids. Between the trimmed V and J ends, which lost 5 bases and 6 bases, there was a span of 19 bases. Written as DNA, the CDR3 is TGTGCCAGCAGTCTGGACAGTCCGGGGAGGGATGAAAAACTGTTTTTT. Its protein product is CASSLDSPGRDEKLFF.

This clonotype was counted ten times or more. This chain links TRBV10-1 with TRBJ2-1, with 14 positions matching TRBD2. The CDR3 sequence is 14 residues long. CDR1 WNHNN and CDR2 SYGVQD come from the germline V gene (reference sequence). Trimming cost V 8 bases and J 12 bases; bases outside gene matches: 9. The CDR3 bases are TGCGCCAGCGCCCCGCGACTAGCGGGAGGGAGGCAGTTCTTC. Protein product: CASAPRLAGGRQFF.